This T cell receptor beta chain emerged from a study of T-cell reconstitution after alpha-beta-depleted transplantation in children. This clonotype appeared a few times. Looked up from germline, CDR1 is DFQATT and CDR2 is SNEGSKA (reference sequence). J lost 5 bases, V lost 0 bases, and 11 bases had no gene match. This CDR3 is 16 amino acids long. Preparing the TCRbeta library involved the use of unique molecular identifiers. TCRdb passed the PCR reads through MiXCR, listing each CDR3 protein once. The data hold fewer than 400,000 distinct CDR3 sequences, with 20% observed a single time. The chain is built from TRBV20-1 and TRBJ1-2; 8 nucleotides line up with TRBD1. This clonotype originated in a human donor who donated a stem cell graft to a child with acute myeloid leukemia. Sequenced material: PBMCs from the stem cell graft donor, taken from the stem cell graft. The CDR3 is CSARDGNRGELYGYTF. The CDR3 DNA is TGCAGTGCTAGAGATGGGAACAGGGGGGAACTTTATGGCTACACCTTC.